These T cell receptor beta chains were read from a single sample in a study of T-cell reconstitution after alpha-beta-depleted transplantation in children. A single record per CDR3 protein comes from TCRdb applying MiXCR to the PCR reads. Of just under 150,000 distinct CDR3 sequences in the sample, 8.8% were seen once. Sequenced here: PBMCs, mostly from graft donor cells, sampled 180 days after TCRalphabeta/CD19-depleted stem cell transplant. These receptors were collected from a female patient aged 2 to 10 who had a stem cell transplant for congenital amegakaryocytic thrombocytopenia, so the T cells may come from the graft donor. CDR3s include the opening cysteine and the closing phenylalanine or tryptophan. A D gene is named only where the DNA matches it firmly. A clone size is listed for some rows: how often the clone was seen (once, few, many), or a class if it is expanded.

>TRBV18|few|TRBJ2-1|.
CASSLIRISLGSYNEQFF
TGTGCCAGCTCACTGATTAGGATCTCTCTCGGCTCCTACAATGAGCAGTTCTTC
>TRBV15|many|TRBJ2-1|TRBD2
CATSRDRTSGREQFF
TGTGCCACCAGCAGAGATCGGACTAGCGGGCGCGAGCAGTTCTTC
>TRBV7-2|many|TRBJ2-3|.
CASSLAVVTDTQYF
TGTGCCAGCAGCTTAGCGGTCGTAACAGATACGCAGTATTTT
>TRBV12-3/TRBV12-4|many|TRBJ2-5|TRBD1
CASRWGQQETQYF
TGTGCCAGCAGATGGGGACAGCAAGAGACCCAGTACTTC
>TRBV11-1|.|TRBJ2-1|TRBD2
CASSQAWGAGGQTYNEQFF
TGTGCCAGCAGTCAAGCGTGGGGTGCGGGAGGGCAGACCTACAATGAGCAGTTCTTC
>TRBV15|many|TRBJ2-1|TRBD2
CATSRPPGLAGGRFYNEQFF
TGTGCCACCAGCAGGCCTCCGGGACTAGCGGGAGGGAGATTCTACAATGAGCAGTTCTTC
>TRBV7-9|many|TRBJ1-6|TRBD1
CASSRGQLINSPLHF
TGTGCCAGCAGCCGGGGACAGTTGATTAATTCACCCCTCCACTTT
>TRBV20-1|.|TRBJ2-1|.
CSARYREDEQFF
TGCAGTGCTAGATACAGGGAAGATGAGCAGTTCTTC
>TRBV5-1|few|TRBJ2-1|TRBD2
CASSFRPSGGHNEQFF
TGCGCCAGCAGCTTTAGGCCTAGCGGGGGCCACAATGAGCAGTTCTTC
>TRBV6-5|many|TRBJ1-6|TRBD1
CASSPGGSPLHF
TGTGCCAGCAGCCCAGGGGGTTCACCCCTCCACTTT
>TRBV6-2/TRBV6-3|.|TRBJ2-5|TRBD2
CASRPYSGLAGRETQYF
TGTGCCAGCAGACCTTACTCGGGACTAGCGGGACGAGAGACCCAGTACTTC
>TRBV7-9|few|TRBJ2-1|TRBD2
CASSFSSGGAFNEQFF
TGTGCCAGCAGCTTTTCTAGCGGGGGGGCCTTTAATGAGCAGTTCTTC
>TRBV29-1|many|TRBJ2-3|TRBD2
CSVPLAGGADTQYF
TGCAGCGTTCCACTAGCGGGAGGTGCAGATACGCAGTATTTT
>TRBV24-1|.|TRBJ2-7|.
CATSDPDSIEQYF
TGTGCCACCAGTGACCCTGACAGTATCGAGCAGTACTTC
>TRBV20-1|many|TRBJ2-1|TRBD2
CSVRGLAGVVNEQFF
TGCAGTGTCCGCGGACTAGCGGGAGTGGTCAATGAGCAGTTCTTC
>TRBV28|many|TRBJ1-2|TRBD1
CASSGWTGPSNYGYTF
TGTGCCAGCAGTGGTTGGACAGGTCCATCCAACTATGGCTACACCTTC
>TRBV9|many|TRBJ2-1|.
CASSVVVAYNEQFF
TGTGCCAGCAGCGTAGTTGTAGCGTACAATGAGCAGTTCTTC
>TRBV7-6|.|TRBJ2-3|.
CASSLPGRDTQYF
TGTGCCAGCAGCTTACCAGGTCGAGATACGCAGTATTTT
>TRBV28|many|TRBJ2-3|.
CASSSGIADTQYF
TGTGCCAGCAGTTCAGGGATTGCAGATACGCAGTATTTT
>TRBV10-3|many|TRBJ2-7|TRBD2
CAISWTSTAYEQYF
TGTGCCATCAGTTGGACTAGCACAGCCTACGAGCAGTACTTC
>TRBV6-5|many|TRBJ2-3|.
CASSYSGSASDTQYF
TGTGCCAGCAGTTATTCTGGGAGTGCGTCAGATACGCAGTATTTT
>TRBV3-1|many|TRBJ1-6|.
CASSHGRHNSPLHF
TGTGCCAGCAGCCACGGGCGGCATAATTCACCCCTCCACTTT
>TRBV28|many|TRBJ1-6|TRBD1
CASSLISGQGAAYNSPLHF
TGTGCCAGCAGTTTAATAAGCGGACAGGGGGCCGCCTATAATTCACCCCTCCACTTT
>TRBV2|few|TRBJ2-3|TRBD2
CASKTSGDTDTQYF
TGTGCCAGCAAGACTAGCGGGGACACAGATACGCAGTATTTT
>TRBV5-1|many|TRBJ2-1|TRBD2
CASSPLGAGALDNEQFF
TGCGCCAGCAGCCCGCTGGGAGCGGGAGCTCTGGACAATGAGCAGTTCTTC
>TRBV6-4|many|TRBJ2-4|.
CASSPGDGSIQYF
TGTGCCAGCAGTCCCGGGGATGGGAGCATTCAGTACTTC
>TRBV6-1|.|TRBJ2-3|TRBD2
CASSGGLEADTQYF
TGTGCCAGTTCGGGGGGACTAGAGGCAGATACGCAGTATTTT
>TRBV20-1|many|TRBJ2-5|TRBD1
CSAVTPTGGEETQYF
TGCAGTGCCGTTACTCCCACAGGGGGTGAAGAGACCCAGTACTTC
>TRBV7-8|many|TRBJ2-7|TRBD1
CASSLGGLGYEQYF
TGTGCCAGCAGTCTAGGGGGCCTGGGCTACGAGCAGTACTTC
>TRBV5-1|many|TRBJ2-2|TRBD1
CASRFRDRVTGELFF
TGCGCCAGCAGGTTCCGGGACAGGGTCACCGGGGAGCTGTTTTTT
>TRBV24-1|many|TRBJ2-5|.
CATSDAGAQETQYF
TGTGCCACCAGTGACGCGGGGGCGCAAGAGACCCAGTACTTC
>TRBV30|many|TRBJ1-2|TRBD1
CAWGQGRYGYTF
TGTGCCTGGGGACAGGGAAGGTATGGCTACACCTTC
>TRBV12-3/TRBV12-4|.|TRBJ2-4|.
CASSGAGGIQYF
TGTGCCAGCAGTGGGGCCGGCGGCATTCAGTACTTC
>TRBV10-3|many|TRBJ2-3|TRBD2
CAISEGVAGALSTDTQYF
TGTGCCATCAGTGAGGGGGTAGCGGGGGCTCTAAGCACAGATACGCAGTATTTT
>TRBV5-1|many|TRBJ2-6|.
CASRSSPGSGANVLTF
TGCGCCAGCAGGTCCTCCCCAGGGTCTGGGGCCAACGTCCTGACTTTC
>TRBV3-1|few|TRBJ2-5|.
CASRTLAQETQYF
TGTGCCAGCAGGACCCTAGCGCAAGAGACCCAGTACTTC
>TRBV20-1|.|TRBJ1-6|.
CSGLTGPNSPLHF
TGCAGTGGATTGACAGGCCCCAATTCACCCCTCCACTTT
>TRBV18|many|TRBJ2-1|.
CASRSTVGAYNEQFF
TGTGCCAGCCGCTCGACAGTGGGGGCCTACAATGAGCAGTTCTTC